This note documents a single T cell receptor beta chain sequence. This entry is derived from a study of T cells expressing NK-cell markers. The overall study: Sorted CD3+CD56+NKG2C+, CD3+CD56+NKG2C- and CD3+CD56-NKG2C+ T cells provided the TCR beta repertoires.

This CDR3 spans 14 amino acids. Germline V gene data show CDR1 as MDHEN and CDR2 as SYDVKM. TCR beta cDNA was generated via 5'RACE template switching incorporating UMIs. TCRdb re-called the 5' RACE reads and catalogs CDR3 proteins one per entry, DNA excluded. The sample shows approximately 380,000 distinct CDR3 sequences, and over 4% sits with its ten largest clones. Sequences were obtained from blood T cells: a sorted CD56 or NKG2C T cell subset, CD4+ or CD8+ T cells, or bulk PBMC T cells (not recorded which). This clonotype was obtained from a man aged 18 to 70 in good health. The rearrangement uses TRBV28 and TRBJ1-3; TCRdb calls TRBD1, which cannot be checked without DNA. This chain's CDR3 is CASSTRQAGNTIYF.